The present T cell receptor beta chain was sequenced within a study of T cells in Graves' hyperthyroidism and ophthalmopathy. Study-wide points: Among thyroid clonotypes expanded above 0.001, most also appeared in blood. Ophthalmopathy got predicted by the model a median 6.5 months before its onset.

Germline CDR1 reads SGHKS; CDR2 reads YYEKEE (reference sequence). The J segment lost 3 bases and the V segment lost 8 bases, leaving 15 bases of the junction unmatched. CDR3 size: 16 residues. This clonotype was seen only a few times. Its antigen is unidentified. The source material, RNA transcripts, was used to amplify TCR beta CDR3 regions. RT-PCR in the first round (using the HTBI primer set) targeted the TCR CDR3. One entry per CDR3 protein, called by TCRdb with MiXCR from the multiplex PCR reads. Among over 300,000 distinct CDR3 sequences, around 13% were seen once, and the ten largest hold 9.5% to 11%.

The chain uses TRBV5-5 and TRBJ2-7; 9 positions match TRBD1. Source material: blood. The origin of this receptor is a woman aged 55-69 years with Graves' hyperthyroidism. CDR3 nucleotides: TGTGCCAGTAGTATTGACCGGGACAGGGCCCGCTACGAGCAGTACTTC. Its translation: CASSIDRDRARYEQYF.